Listed here are 9 T cell receptor beta chains from one sample, sequenced in a study of response to subunit inactivated influenza vaccine. TCRdb re-called the RT-PCR reads through MiXCR, storing one row per CDR3 protein. This table holds over 800,000 distinct CDR3 sequences, approximately 21% found once. Sequencing was performed on PBMCs from blood, taken around 5 days after vaccination. These receptors all stem from a man in his fifties who received an inactivated influenza vaccine.

V is TRBV5-1 and J is TRBJ1-6, with D possibly matching TRBD1 (6 bases). The V gene's germline CDR1 is SGHRS and CDR2 YFSETQ. Trimming left V 4 bases short and J 10 bases short, with 18 bases between. This CDR3 is 15 amino acids long. CDR3 DNA: TGCGCCAGCAGCGATGCAGGGGCTTTGCAGTCACCCCTCCACTTT. The encoded protein is CASSDAGALQSPLHF.

This clonotype has more than one count but fewer than ten. The chain is built from TRBV9 and TRBJ2-7; 10 bases are shared with TRBD2. Per germline, CDR1 SGDLS and CDR2 YYNGEE. V dropped 4 bases and J dropped 3; count of bases not matched to a gene: 7. The CDR3 totals 15 residues. For the CDR3, the DNA is TGTGCCAGCAGCCCTAGCGGGGGTGGCCACTACGAGCAGTACTTC. Translated, it gives CASSPSGGGHYEQYF.

This clonotype was recorded many times. This rearrangement joins TRBV7-8 to TRBJ2-7, with D perhaps matching TRBD2 (5 bases). The ends were cut back, 2 bases at V and 5 bases at J, with 10 bases in the middle. In germline, CDR1 is SGHVS, CDR2 FQNEAQ. This CDR3 has 13 amino acids. In DNA, the CDR3 is TGTGCCAGCAGCTTACCGAACGGGGACGAGCAGTACTTC. As protein: CASSLPNGDEQYF.

In its sample, this clonotype was seen a few times. This rearrangement joins TRBV5-1 to TRBJ2-7; D is uncertain. Trimming shortened V by 3 bases and J by 5 bases, and 6 bases separated the two germline ends. The CDR3 runs 11 residues. Germline CDR1 and CDR2: SGHRS and YFSETQ. In nucleotides, the CDR3 is TGCGCCAGCAGCTCCATAGACGAGCAGTACTTC. It codes for CASSSIDEQYF.

This clonotype was detected a few times. The chain couples TRBV29-1 to TRBJ2-7, with TRBD2 matching over 9 bases. Germline CDR1 reads SQVTM; CDR2 reads ANQGSEA. CDR3 length equals 12 residues. After removal of 6 bases from V and 4 bases from J, the junction contained 4 bases not matched to a gene. CDR3 coding DNA: TGCAGCGTGAGACTAGCGGAATACGAGCAGTACTTC. Amino acid sequence: CSVRLAEYEQYF.

The CDR3 coding sequence is TGTGCCAGCCGTCGGCGAGCTGGATCGAACACCGGGGAGCTGTTTTTT. Encoded protein: CASRRRAGSNTGELFF. This chain uses TRBV6-1 with TRBJ2-2, with D hard to call. This CDR3 contains 16 residues. Germline loops: CDR1 MNHNS, CDR2 SASEGT. V lost 8 bases, J lost 0 bases, and 16 bases lay in between.

CDR3 in DNA: TGTGCCAGCAGCCGTAGCGGGATAAGTGTCGAGCAGTACTTC. Translated, it gives CASSRSGISVEQYF. V usage is TRBV7-8 and J usage is TRBJ2-7; 8 positions match TRBD2. The V gene end was trimmed by 5 bases and the J gene end by 6 bases; junction bases not matched to a gene: 9. Germline assignment: CDR1 SGHVS and CDR2 FQNEAQ. This CDR3 is 14 amino acids long.

The chain has TRBV12-3 or TRBV12-4 and TRBJ2-3, with 8 bases matching TRBD1. The CDR3 runs to 14 residues. J gave up 4 bases and V 6 bases, and 6 bases lay outside the gene matches. DNA of the CDR3: TGTGCCAGCAGGAACAGGGGGATATCAGATACGCAGTATTTT. This translates into CASRNRGISDTQYF.

This clonotype was detected a few times. The rearrangement uses TRBV28 and TRBJ2-7; D might be TRBD1 or TRBD2, each matching 5 bases. V lost 5 bases and J 2 bases, leaving 13 bases between the germline ends. Germline V CDR1 and CDR2: MDHEN, SYDVKM. The CDR3 covers 14 residues. The CDR3 nucleotides read TGTGCCAGCAGTGCATGGGACGGAGCCTACGAGCAGTACTTC. It encodes CASSAWDGAYEQYF.